This is a list of T cell receptor beta chains from one sample in a study of fetal regulatory T cell absence and autoimmunity. Sequencing was performed with immunoSEQ multiplex PCR; in TCRdb, only in-frame clones are kept and a portion is missing. Among some 87,000 clones listed, 72% were seen once. Specimen: pancreas tissue. Receptors were obtained from a male donor with IPEX syndrome. CDR3s include the opening cysteine and the closing phenylalanine or tryptophan. A D gene is named only where the DNA matches it firmly. Clone size is given for some rows only: seen once, a few or many times, or a class if the clone is expanded.

size,J,D,V,DNA,CDR3
-,TRBJ1-3,-,TRBV2,TGTGCCAGCAGTGAAGGGACGGCTAACTCTGGAAACACCATATATTTT,CASSEGTANSGNTIYF
-,TRBJ1-2,TRBD1,TRBV5-1,TGCGCCAGCAGCTTGAGGCAGGGGGTTAACTATGGCTACACCTTC,CASSLRQGVNYGYTF
-,TRBJ2-7,TRBD2,TRBV6-1,TGTGCCAGCAGTGAAGCGTGGGGCGGGGGGGCCGGCGAGCAGTACTTC,CASSEAWGGGAGEQYF
-,TRBJ2-2,-,TRBV6-5,TGTGCCAGCAGTCCAAGAACGGACGTCGGGGAGCTGTTTTTT,CASSPRTDVGELFF
-,TRBJ2-5,TRBD1,TRBV4-3,TGCGCCAGCAGCCAAGTCGGGACAGCGGAGACCCAGTACTTC,CASSQVGTAETQYF
few,TRBJ1-2,-,TRBV29-1,TGCAGCGTGTCCTGGGGGAAGTATGGCTACACCTTC,CSVSWGKYGYTF
many,TRBJ2-7,TRBD2,TRBV2,TGTGCCAGCAGTGAAGCGGCGGGGGGGGGTTACGAGCAGTACTTC,CASSEAAGGGYEQYF
-,TRBJ2-1,TRBD1,TRBV6-5,TGTGCCAGCAGTTACTCGACGACAGGGGAAAATGAGCAGTTCTTC,CASSYSTTGENEQFF
few,TRBJ1-2,-,TRBV1,TGCACCAGCAGCCAAGATGCGAAGGGCTACACCTTC,CTSSQDAKGYTF
once,TRBJ1-5,-,TRBV9,TGTGCCAGCAGCGTAGGGGGGGGTCAGCCCCAGCATTTT,CASSVGGGQPQHF
-,TRBJ2-1,-,TRBV29-1,TGCAGCGTTGAAGGGAGGAAGGATGAGCAGTTCTTC,CSVEGRKDEQFF
-,TRBJ2-1,TRBD2,TRBV19,TGTGCCAGTAGTATATGGGCTAGCGGGAGGGCCTGGGGCAATGAGCAGTTCTTC,CASSIWASGRAWGNEQFF
once,TRBJ2-3,-,TRBV10-2,TGCGCCAGCAGTCTCCGGGAGATAGATACGCAGTATTTT,CASSLREIDTQYF
-,TRBJ1-1,-,TRBV11-3,TGTGCCAGCAGCTTGGGCAGGGCGAACACTGAAGCTTTCTTT,CASSLGRANTEAFF
-,TRBJ1-3,-,TRBV7-9,TGTGCCAGCAGCTTACCCGTCAGGGTTAATGGAAACACCATATATTTT,CASSLPVRVNGNTIYF
-,TRBJ2-2,TRBD2,TRBV19,TGTGCCAGTAGTATAGCGACTAGCGGGAATACCGGGGAGCTGTTTTTT,CASSIATSGNTGELFF
-,TRBJ1-2,TRBD1,TRBV5-1,TGCGCCAGCAGCTTAAGACAGGGGTTGGATGGCTACACCTTC,CASSLRQGLDGYTF
-,TRBJ1-2,TRBD1,TRBV4-3,TGCGCCAGCAGCCAAGGGGACAGGGGGCCGGAGGTTAGCTATGGCTACACCTTC,CASSQGDRGPEVSYGYTF
once,TRBJ1-1,-,TRBV10-3,TGTGCCATCAGTCTAGACAGACAGAACACTGAAGCTTTCTTT,CAISLDRQNTEAFF
few,TRBJ1-1,TRBD1,TRBV19,TGTGCCAGTAGTATATATTGGACAGGGGGGACTGAAGCTTTCTTT,CASSIYWTGGTEAFF
-,TRBJ2-1,-,TRBV27,TGTGCCAGCAGCCCTACCCTTTTGGATAAGCAGCTCTTC,CASSPTLLDKQLF
-,TRBJ2-5,TRBD2,TRBV13,TGTGCCAGCAAGAGCGGGGAAGAGACCCAGTACTTC,CASKSGEETQYF
once,TRBJ1-2,-,TRBV27,TGTGCCAGCACCCCCGGCGGCTACTATGGCTACACCTTC,CASTPGGYYGYTF
-,TRBJ1-6,TRBD1,TRBV7-6,TGTGCCAGCAGCCTCAGGGGGGCTTATAATTCACCCCTCCACTTT,CASSLRGAYNSPLHF
-,TRBJ2-2,TRBD2,TRBV19,TGTGCCAGTAGTATGGGACTAGGCCGACCCGGGGAGCTGTTTTTT,CASSMGLGRPGELFF
-,TRBJ1-1,-,TRBV6-1,TGTGCCAGCAAGAGGTACAGGAACACTGAAGCTTTCTTT,CASKRYRNTEAFF
-,TRBJ2-2,-,TRBV18,TGTGCCAGCTCACCCCCTTCCCAGGGCGCTATCTCCGGGGAGCTGTTTTTT,CASSPPSQGAISGELFF
-,TRBJ1-4,-,TRBV11-2,TGTGCCAGCAGCTTATACACCGTAGTGAGAAATGAAAAACTGTTTTTT,CASSLYTVVRNEKLFF
-,TRBJ1-2,TRBD1,TRBV4-2,TGTGCCAGCAGCCAAGAGTACGGCAGGGGGGACTATGGCTACACCTTC,CASSQEYGRGDYGYTF
-,TRBJ2-1,-,TRBV30,TGTGCCTGGCAGGACGTCGACAATGAGCAGTTCTTC,CAWQDVDNEQFF
once,TRBJ2-4,TRBD2,TRBV6-6,TGTGCCAGCAGTCCAAGCGGGGGAAACATTCAGTACTTC,CASSPSGGNIQYF
-,TRBJ2-7,-,TRBV5-4,TGTGCCAGCAGTTTCAGTCCTGGGGCTAGGCCCCTATACGAGCAGTACTTC,CASSFSPGARPLYEQYF
few,TRBJ2-7,TRBD1,TRBV6-5,TGTGCCAGCAGTTACTCGGGACAGGGCCACTACGAGCAGTACTTC,CASSYSGQGHYEQYF
-,TRBJ2-2,TRBD2,TRBV27,TGTGCCAGCAGACTAGCGGGGGGCACCGGGGAGCTGTTTTTT,CASRLAGGTGELFF
few,TRBJ2-3,-,TRBV19,TGTGCCAGTAGTATAGCCAGCACAGATACGCAGTATTTT,CASSIASTDTQYF
-,TRBJ2-7,TRBD2,TRBV4-3,TGCGCCAGCAGCCTCACTAGCGGGGTCTACGAGCAGTACTTC,CASSLTSGVYEQYF
-,TRBJ1-2,TRBD1,TRBV7-9,TGTGCCAGCGGCAACAGGGGGGCTGGCTACACCTTC,CASGNRGAGYTF
few,TRBJ1-5,TRBD1,TRBV29-1,TGCAGCGTTCAACTAGGACAGGGATCGAATCAGCCCCAGCATTTT,CSVQLGQGSNQPQHF
-,TRBJ2-5,-,TRBV4-1,TGCGCCAGCAGCCAAGATCGGACGTCGGAGGAGACCCAGTACTTC,CASSQDRTSEETQYF
-,TRBJ2-7,-,TRBV20-1,TGCAGTGCTAGGCCGGGTGAGCAGTACTTC,CSARPGEQYF
-,TRBJ1-4,TRBD1,TRBV25-1,TGTGCCAGCAGGAGGACAGGGCCAAATGAAAAACTGTTTTTT,CASRRTGPNEKLFF
few,TRBJ1-1,TRBD1,TRBV11-2,TGTGCCAGCAGCGGACGGACAGGGAGCGGTGAAGCTTTCTTT,CASSGRTGSGEAFF
-,TRBJ2-1,TRBD2,TRBV15,TGTGCCACCAGCAGAGACGTGACTAGCCCCCAGGAGCAGTTCTTC,CATSRDVTSPQEQFF
-,TRBJ1-1,-,TRBV5-1,TGCGCCAGCAGCTCCTTACAGGGACTAACTGAAGCTTTCTTT,CASSSLQGLTEAFF
-,TRBJ1-1,TRBD1,TRBV7-9,TGTGCCAGCAGCCAAGGGGGCCTCTGGGCTGAAGCTTTCTTT,CASSQGGLWAEAFF
-,TRBJ2-7,-,TRBV5-4,TGTGCCAGCAGCCGTGAAAGCATGAGCTCCTACGAGCAGTACTTC,CASSRESMSSYEQYF
-,TRBJ2-3,-,TRBV10-3,TGTGCCATCAGTGAGCCTCCAGACGGACCCACAGATACGCAGTATTTT,CAISEPPDGPTDTQYF
-,TRBJ2-3,TRBD2,TRBV6-6,TGTGCCAGCAGTGGGGGACTAGGTGACGCGGTTGGTACGCAGTATTTT,CASSGGLGDAVGTQYF
-,TRBJ2-5,TRBD2,TRBV4-1,TGCGCCAGTGCGGGGGAACAAGAGACCCAGTACTTC,CASAGEQETQYF
-,TRBJ1-2,-,TRBV13,TGTGCCAGCAGCCTGGAAGACAGGCGCTATGGCTACACCTTC,CASSLEDRRYGYTF
-,TRBJ1-2,-,TRBV6-5,TGTGCCAGCAGTTACCGGGGGTCCGGGGGCTATGGCTACACCTTC,CASSYRGSGGYGYTF
-,TRBJ2-2,TRBD2,TRBV6-5,TGTGCCAGCAGTTACTCGCCTAGCGGGGGCCACGGGGAGCTGTTTTTT,CASSYSPSGGHGELFF